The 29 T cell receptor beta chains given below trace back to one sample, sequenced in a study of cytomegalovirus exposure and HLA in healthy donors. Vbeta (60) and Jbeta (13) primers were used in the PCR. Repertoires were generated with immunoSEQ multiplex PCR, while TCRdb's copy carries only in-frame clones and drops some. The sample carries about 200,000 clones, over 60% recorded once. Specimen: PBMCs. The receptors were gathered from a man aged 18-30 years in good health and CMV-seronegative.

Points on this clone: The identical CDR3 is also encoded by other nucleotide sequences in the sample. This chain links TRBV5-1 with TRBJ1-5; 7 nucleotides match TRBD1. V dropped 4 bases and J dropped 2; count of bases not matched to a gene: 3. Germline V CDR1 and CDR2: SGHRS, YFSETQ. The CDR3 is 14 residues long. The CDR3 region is CASSPGQGNQPQHF. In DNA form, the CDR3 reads TGCGCCAGCAGCCCTGGACAGGGCAATCAGCCCCAGCATTTT.

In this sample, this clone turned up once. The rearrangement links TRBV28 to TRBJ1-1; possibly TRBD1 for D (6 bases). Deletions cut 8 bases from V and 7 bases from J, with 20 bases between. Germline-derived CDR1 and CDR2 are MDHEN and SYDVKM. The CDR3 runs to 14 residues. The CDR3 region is CASGTPSGAVEAFF. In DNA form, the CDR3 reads TGTGCCAGCGGGACCCCTTCAGGGGCGGTTGAAGCTTTCTTT. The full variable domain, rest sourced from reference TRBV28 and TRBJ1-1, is DVKVTQSSRYLVKRTGEKVFLECVQDMDHENMFWYRQDPGLGLRLIYFSYDVKMKEKGDIPEGYSVSREKKERFSLILESASTNQTSMYLCASGTPSGAVEAFFGQGTRLTVV.

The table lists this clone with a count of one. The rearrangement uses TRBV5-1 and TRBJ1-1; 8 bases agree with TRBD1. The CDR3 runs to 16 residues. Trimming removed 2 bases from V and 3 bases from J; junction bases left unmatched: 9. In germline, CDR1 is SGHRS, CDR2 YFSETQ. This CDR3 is CASSFGQGLPDTEAFF. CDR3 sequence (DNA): TGCGCCAGCAGCTTCGGACAGGGACTTCCGGACACTGAAGCTTTCTTT.

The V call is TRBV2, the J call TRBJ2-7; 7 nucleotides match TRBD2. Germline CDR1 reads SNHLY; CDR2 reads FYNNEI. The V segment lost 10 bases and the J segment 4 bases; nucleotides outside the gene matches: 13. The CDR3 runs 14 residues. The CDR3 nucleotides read TGTGCCACCAAATCGGGAGGCGGGCGATACGAGCAGTACTTC. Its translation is CATKSGGGRYEQYF.

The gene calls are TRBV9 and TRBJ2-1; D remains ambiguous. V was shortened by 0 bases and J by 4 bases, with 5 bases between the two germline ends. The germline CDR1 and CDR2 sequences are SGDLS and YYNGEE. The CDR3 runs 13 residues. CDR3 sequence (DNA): TGTGCCAGCAGCGTAGCCCAATACAATGAGCAGTTCTTC. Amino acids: CASSVAQYNEQFF.

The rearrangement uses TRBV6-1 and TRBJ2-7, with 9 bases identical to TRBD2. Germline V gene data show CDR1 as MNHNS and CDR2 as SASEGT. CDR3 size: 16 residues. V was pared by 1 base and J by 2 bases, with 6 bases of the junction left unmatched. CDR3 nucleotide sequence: TGTGCCAGCAGTGAAGGGGGGCGGGAGGGCGCCTACGAGCAGTACTTC. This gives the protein CASSEGGREGAYEQYF.

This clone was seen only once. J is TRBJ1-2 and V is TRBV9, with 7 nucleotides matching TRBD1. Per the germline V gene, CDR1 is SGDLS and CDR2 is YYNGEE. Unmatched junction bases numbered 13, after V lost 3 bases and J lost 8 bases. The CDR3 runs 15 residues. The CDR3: CASSAEPGGTRGYTF. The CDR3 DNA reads TGTGCCAGCAGCGCGGAGCCAGGGGGGACTAGGGGCTACACCTTC. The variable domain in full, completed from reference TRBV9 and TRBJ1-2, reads DSGVTQTPKHLITATGQRVTLRCSPRSGDLSVYWYQQSLDQGLQFLIQYYNGEERAKGNILERFSAQQFPDLHSELNLSSLELGDSALYFCASSAEPGGTRGYTFGSGTRLTVV.

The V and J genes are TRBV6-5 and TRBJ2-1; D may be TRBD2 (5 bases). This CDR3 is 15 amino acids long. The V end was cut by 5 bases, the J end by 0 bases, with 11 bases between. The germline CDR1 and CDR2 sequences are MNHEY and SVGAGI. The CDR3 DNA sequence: TGTGCCAGCAGTCTCTTCGGGAACTCCTACAATGAGCAGTTCTTC. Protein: CASSLFGNSYNEQFF.

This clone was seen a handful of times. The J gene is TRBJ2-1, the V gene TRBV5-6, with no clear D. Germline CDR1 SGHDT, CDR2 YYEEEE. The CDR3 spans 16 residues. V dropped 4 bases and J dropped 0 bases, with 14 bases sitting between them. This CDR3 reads CASSAPRRSSYNEQFF. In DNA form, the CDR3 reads TGTGCCAGCAGCGCCCCCCGGAGAAGCTCCTACAATGAGCAGTTCTTC.

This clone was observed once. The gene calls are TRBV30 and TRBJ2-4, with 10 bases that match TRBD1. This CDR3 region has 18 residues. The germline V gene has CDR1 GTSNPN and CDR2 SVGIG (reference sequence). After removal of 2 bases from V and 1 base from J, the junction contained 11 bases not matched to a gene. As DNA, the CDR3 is TGTGCCTGGAGTTCTCATCCGGACAGGGGGGCTGCCAAAAACATTCAGTACTTC. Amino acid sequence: CAWSSHPDRGAAKNIQYF.

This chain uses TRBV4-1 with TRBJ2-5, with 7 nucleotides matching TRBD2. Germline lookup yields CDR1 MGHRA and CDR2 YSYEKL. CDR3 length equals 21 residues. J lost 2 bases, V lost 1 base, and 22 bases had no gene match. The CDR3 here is CASSQAPSRDGRTGGQETQYF. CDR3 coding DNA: TGCGCCAGCAGCCAAGCCCCCTCTAGGGACGGACGGACGGGGGGTCAAGAGACCCAGTACTTC.

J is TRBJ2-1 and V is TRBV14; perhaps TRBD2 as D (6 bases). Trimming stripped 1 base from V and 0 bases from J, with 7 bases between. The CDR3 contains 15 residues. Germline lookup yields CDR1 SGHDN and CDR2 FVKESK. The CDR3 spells CASSQVGGSYNEQFF. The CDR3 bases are TGTGCCAGCAGCCAAGTCGGGGGCTCCTACAATGAGCAGTTCTTC.

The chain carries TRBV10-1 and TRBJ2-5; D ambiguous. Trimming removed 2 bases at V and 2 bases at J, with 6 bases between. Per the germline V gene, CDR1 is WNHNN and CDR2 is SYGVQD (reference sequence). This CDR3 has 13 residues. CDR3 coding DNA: TGCGCCAGCAGTGAGCTCAGGCAAGAGACCCAGTACTTC. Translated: CASSELRQETQYF.

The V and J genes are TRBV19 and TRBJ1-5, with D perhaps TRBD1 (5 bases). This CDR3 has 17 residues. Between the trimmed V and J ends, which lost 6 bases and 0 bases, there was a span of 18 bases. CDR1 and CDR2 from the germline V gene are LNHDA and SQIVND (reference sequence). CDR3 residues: CASSRSGWDFSNQPQHF. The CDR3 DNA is TGTGCCAGTAGCCGCTCGGGGTGGGACTTTAGCAATCAGCCCCAGCATTTT.

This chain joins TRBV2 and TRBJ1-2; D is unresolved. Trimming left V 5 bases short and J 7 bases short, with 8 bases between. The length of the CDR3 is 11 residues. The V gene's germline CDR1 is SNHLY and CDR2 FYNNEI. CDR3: CASSPRGGYTF. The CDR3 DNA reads TGTGCCAGCAGTCCACGGGGTGGCTACACCTTC.

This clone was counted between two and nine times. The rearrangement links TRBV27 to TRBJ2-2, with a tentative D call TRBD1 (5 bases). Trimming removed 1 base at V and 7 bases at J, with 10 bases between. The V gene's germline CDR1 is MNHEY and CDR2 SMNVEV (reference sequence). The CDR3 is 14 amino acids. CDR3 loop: CASSLFQGSGELFF. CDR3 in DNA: TGTGCCAGCAGTTTATTCCAGGGAAGCGGGGAGCTGTTTTTT.

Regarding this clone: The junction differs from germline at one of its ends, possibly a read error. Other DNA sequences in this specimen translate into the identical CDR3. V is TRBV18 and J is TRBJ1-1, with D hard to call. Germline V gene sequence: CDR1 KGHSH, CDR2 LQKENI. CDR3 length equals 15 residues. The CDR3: CASSPPSSRRTEAFF. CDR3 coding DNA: TGTGCCAGCTCACCACCGTCATCCCGGAGGACTGAGGCTTTCTTT.

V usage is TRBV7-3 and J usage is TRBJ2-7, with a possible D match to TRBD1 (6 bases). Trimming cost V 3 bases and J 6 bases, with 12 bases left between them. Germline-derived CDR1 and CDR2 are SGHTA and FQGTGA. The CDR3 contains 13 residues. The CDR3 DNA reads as TGTGCCAGCAGCTTTGGGCAGGGGTTCGAGCAGTACTTC. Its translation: CASSFGQGFEQYF.

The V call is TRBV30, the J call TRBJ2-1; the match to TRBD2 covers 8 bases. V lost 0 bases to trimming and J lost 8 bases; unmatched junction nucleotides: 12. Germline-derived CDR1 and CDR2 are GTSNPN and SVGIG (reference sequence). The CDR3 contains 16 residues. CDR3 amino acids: CAWSVTSGPRVHEQFF. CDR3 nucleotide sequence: TGTGCCTGGAGTGTCACTAGCGGACCGAGGGTCCATGAGCAGTTCTTC.

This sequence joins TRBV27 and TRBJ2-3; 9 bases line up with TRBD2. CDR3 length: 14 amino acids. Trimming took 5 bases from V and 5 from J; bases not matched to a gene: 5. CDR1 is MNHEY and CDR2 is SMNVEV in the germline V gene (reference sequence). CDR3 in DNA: TGTGCCAGCAGTAAGGGACTAGCTGTAGATACGCAGTATTTT. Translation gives CASSKGLAVDTQYF.

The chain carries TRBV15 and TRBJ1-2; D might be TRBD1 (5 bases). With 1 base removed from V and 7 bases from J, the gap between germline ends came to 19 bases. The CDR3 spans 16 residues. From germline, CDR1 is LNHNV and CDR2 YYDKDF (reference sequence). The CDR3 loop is CATSRGERGGPFGYTF. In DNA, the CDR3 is TGTGCCACCAGCAGAGGGGAACGGGGGGGACCCTTTGGCTACACCTTC.

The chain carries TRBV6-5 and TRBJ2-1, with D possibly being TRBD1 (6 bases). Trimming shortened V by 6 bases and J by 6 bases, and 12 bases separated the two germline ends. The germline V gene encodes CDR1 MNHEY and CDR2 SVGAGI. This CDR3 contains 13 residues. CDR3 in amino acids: CASRSGEVNEQFF. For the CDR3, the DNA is TGTGCCAGCAGGTCAGGGGAAGTCAATGAGCAGTTCTTC.

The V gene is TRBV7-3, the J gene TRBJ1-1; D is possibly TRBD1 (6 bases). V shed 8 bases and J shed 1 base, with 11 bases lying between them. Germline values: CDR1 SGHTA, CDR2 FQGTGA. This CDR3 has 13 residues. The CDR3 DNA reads TGTGCCAGCTCGCAGGGGACGAACACTGAAGCTTTCTTT. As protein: CASSQGTNTEAFF.

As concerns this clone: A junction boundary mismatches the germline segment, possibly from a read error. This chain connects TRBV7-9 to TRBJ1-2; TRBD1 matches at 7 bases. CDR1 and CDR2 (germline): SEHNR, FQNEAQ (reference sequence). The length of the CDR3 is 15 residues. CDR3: CSSSLVEGAVDGYTF. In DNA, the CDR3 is TGTTCCAGCAGCTTAGTCGAGGGGGCAGTAGATGGCTACACCTTC.

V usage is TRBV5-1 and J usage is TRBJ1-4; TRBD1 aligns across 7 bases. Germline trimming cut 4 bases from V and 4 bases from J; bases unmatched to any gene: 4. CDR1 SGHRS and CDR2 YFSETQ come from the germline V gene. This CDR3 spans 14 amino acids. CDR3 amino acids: CASSRDSNNEKLFF. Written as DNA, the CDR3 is TGCGCCAGCAGCAGGGACAGCAATAATGAAAAACTGTTTTTT. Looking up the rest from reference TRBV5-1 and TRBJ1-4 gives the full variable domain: KAGVTQTPRYLIKTRGQQVTLSCSPISGHRSVSWYQQTPGQGLQFLFEYFSETQRNKGNFPGRFSGRQFSNSRSEMNVSTLELGDSALYLCASSRDSNNEKLFFGSGTQLSVL.

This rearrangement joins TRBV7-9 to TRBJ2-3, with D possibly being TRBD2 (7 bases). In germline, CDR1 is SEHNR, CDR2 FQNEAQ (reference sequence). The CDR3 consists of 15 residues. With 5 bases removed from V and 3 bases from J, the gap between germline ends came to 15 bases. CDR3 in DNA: TGTGCCAGCAGCCCCAGGGGAGGGCTAACAGATACGCAGTATTTT. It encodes CASSPRGGLTDTQYF.

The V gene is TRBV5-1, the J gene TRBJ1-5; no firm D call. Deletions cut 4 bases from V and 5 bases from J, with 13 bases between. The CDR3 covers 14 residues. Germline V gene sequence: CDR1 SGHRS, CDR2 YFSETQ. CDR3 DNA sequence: TGCGCCAGCAGCCAGAACGGAGTTTATCAGCCCCAGCATTTT. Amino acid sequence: CASSQNGVYQPQHF.

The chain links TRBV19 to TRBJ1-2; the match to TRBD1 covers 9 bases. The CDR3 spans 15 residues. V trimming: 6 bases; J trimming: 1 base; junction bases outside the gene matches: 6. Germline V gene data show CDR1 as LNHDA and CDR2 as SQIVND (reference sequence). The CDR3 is CASRGQGALNYGYTF. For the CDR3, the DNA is TGTGCCAGTAGGGGACAGGGCGCACTTAACTATGGCTACACCTTC. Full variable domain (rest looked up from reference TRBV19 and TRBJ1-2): DGGITQSPKYLFRKEGQNVTLSCEQNLNHDAMYWYRQDPGQGLRLIYYSQIVNDFQKGDIAEGYSVSREKKESFPLTVTSAQKNPTAFYLCASRGQGALNYGYTFGSGTRLTVV.

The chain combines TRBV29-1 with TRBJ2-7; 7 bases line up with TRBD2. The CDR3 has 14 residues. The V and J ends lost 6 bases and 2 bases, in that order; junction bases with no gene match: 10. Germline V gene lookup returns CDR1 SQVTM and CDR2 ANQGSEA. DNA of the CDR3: TGCAGCGTCGAGACATTAGCGGGTACCTACGAGCAGTACTTC. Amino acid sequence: CSVETLAGTYEQYF.